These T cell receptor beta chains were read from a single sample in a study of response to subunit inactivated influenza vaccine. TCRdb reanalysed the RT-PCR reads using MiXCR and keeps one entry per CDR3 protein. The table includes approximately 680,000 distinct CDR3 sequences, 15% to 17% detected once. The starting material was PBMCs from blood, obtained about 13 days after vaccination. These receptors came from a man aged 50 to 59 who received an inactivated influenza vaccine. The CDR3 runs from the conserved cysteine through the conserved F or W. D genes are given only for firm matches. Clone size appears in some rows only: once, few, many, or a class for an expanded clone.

TGTGCCAGCAGTTTAAGGGGGGGGCTTCAAGAGACCCAGTACTTC,CASSLRGGLQETQYF,NA,NA,TRBV12-3/TRBV12-4,TRBJ2-5
TGTGCCAGCAGTTACCCAGCCGGCAGCGGGAGGCAAAATGAGCAGTTCTTC,CASSYPAGSGRQNEQFF,TRBD2,few,TRBV6-5,TRBJ2-1
TGTGCCAGCAGTAAGGGGACAGCCCTCCAAGAGACCCAGTACTTC,CASSKGTALQETQYF,TRBD1,NA,TRBV6-1,TRBJ2-5
TGCAGTACCCAGGGGGGGATTCTGAACACTGAAGCTTTCTTT,CSTQGGILNTEAFF,TRBD1,NA,TRBV20-1,TRBJ1-1
TGCAGCGTTGAAGATAGGCGGGGGCCAGTGTACATTCAGTACTTC,CSVEDRRGPVYIQYF,NA,NA,TRBV29-1,TRBJ2-4
TGTGCCAGCAGCCCTGACTTCTCCTACAATGAGCAGTTCTTC,CASSPDFSYNEQFF,NA,many,TRBV7-2,TRBJ2-1
TGTGCCAGCAGAGCCGGGACACAGGAAAAACTGTTTTTT,CASRAGTQEKLFF,NA,many,TRBV2,TRBJ1-4
TGTGCCAGTGGCAGGGTAAACACTGAAGCTTTCTTT,CASGRVNTEAFF,NA,many,TRBV27,TRBJ1-1
TGTGCCAGCAGTTACCCGGACAGGGATACAGATACGCAGTATTTT,CASSYPDRDTDTQYF,TRBD1,NA,TRBV6-5,TRBJ2-3
TGTGCCAGCAGCGCTAACACCCCCCCGGGGATAGCGCAGGAGACCCAGTACTTC,CASSANTPPGIAQETQYF,NA,NA,TRBV3-1,TRBJ2-5
TGTGCCAGCAGTCCTCGGACTAGCGGGGGGCCAGAGACCCAGTACTTC,CASSPRTSGGPETQYF,TRBD2,few,TRBV2,TRBJ2-5
TGTGCCAGCAGCCGAATGAGGGATGAGCAGTTCTTC,CASSRMRDEQFF,NA,few,TRBV7-9,TRBJ2-1
TGTGCCAGCAGCCAGGAAGGCACTAGCGGATACACCGGGGAGCTGTTTTTT,CASSQEGTSGYTGELFF,TRBD2,NA,TRBV4-2,TRBJ2-2
TGCGCCAGCAGTCGAAAAGGGGGTGCGTACAATGAGCAGTTCTTC,CASSRKGGAYNEQFF,NA,NA,TRBV4-3,TRBJ2-1
TGTGCCAGCAGTTACTCTCCTAGCGGGAGGGCCGAAGAGACCCAGTACTTC,CASSYSPSGRAEETQYF,TRBD2,few,TRBV6-2/TRBV6-3,TRBJ2-5
TGTGCCAGCAGCCAAGCGGGGAGGACCACAGATACGCAGTATTTT,CASSQAGRTTDTQYF,NA,few,TRBV3-1,TRBJ2-3
TGTGCCAGCAGCTTCCTGGGGCAGGGCTCTGGAAACACCATATATTTT,CASSFLGQGSGNTIYF,NA,few,TRBV7-2,TRBJ1-3
TGTGCCAGCAGCTTAGCGGGGACTAGCGAGCAGTACTTC,CASSLAGTSEQYF,TRBD2,few,TRBV7-8,TRBJ2-7
TGTGCCAGCAGCTCCCACCGTTTGAGAGGGGGCTCCCCGAGCTCCTACAATGAGCAGTTCTTC,CASSSHRLRGGSPSSYNEQFF,TRBD1,many,TRBV28,TRBJ2-1
TGCAGTGCTAGGCTTATCCGGGACAGGGGCGTTTACGAGCAGTACTTC,CSARLIRDRGVYEQYF,TRBD1,NA,TRBV20-1,TRBJ2-7
TGTGCCAGCAGTTGGGCGTGGGCAGGAGGCTACACCTTC,CASSWAWAGGYTF,NA,few,TRBV12-3/TRBV12-4,TRBJ1-2
TGTGCCAGCAGGTTCCCTCCGGGACTAGCGGGGGGGCCGCGCGCAGATACGCAGTATTTT,CASRFPPGLAGGPRADTQYF,TRBD2,NA,TRBV11-2,TRBJ2-3
TGTGCCAGCAGCAATGAACAGGGGACCAAGCAGTACTTC,CASSNEQGTKQYF,TRBD1,NA,TRBV7-6,TRBJ2-7
TGTGCCAGCAGCCCCCCCTCCGGGACTAGCGGGAGGACGACCTACAATGAGCAGTTCTTC,CASSPPSGTSGRTTYNEQFF,TRBD2,few,TRBV9,TRBJ2-1
TGTGCCAGCAGTGGGGGCCCGGGACAGGGTGATCAGCCCCAGCATTTT,CASSGGPGQGDQPQHF,TRBD1,few,TRBV6-2/TRBV6-3,TRBJ1-5
TGCGCCAGCAGCCAAAAGGGGACAGTCGCCATGAACACTGAAGCTTTCTTT,CASSQKGTVAMNTEAFF,TRBD1,few,TRBV4-3,TRBJ1-1
TGCTGTGCTAGAGATCCGGTTGTGGGGGAGGTCAACGAGCAGTACTTC,CCARDPVVGEVNEQYF,NA,NA,TRBV20-1,TRBJ2-7
TGTGCCAGCAGCATCCGGCGACAGTTAAATGAAAAACTGTTTTTT,CASSIRRQLNEKLFF,NA,NA,TRBV21-1,TRBJ1-4
TGTGCCAGCAGTGATGGAGAGTATAGCAATCAGCCCCAGCATTTT,CASSDGEYSNQPQHF,NA,NA,TRBV2,TRBJ1-5
TGCAGTGCTAGTAGCGGGGGGCATACGGAAGAGACCCAGTACTTC,CSASSGGHTEETQYF,TRBD2,NA,TRBV20-1,TRBJ2-5
TGTGCCATCAGTGAGTCGAACCGGGGAGATACGCAGTATTTT,CAISESNRGDTQYF,NA,once,TRBV10-3,TRBJ2-3
TGCAGTGCTAGACTATCGGGCCCCATACCGGTGAACACTGAAGCTTTCTTT,CSARLSGPIPVNTEAFF,NA,NA,TRBV20-1,TRBJ1-1
TGTGCCAGCCAGAGGCGGAGGGGCGAGGACGAGCAGTACTTC,CASQRRRGEDEQYF,NA,NA,TRBV7-9,TRBJ2-7
TGTGCCTGGAACAACAGGGGCTCCATGAACACTGAAGCTTTCTTT,CAWNNRGSMNTEAFF,TRBD1,NA,TRBV30,TRBJ1-1
TGTGCCAGCAGCTTGAGCAGGTTAAACACCGGGGAGCTGTTTTTT,CASSLSRLNTGELFF,NA,NA,TRBV5-6,TRBJ2-2
TGTGCCAGCAGTGCCCCGAGCGGGAGCTCCTACGAGCAGTACTTC,CASSAPSGSSYEQYF,TRBD2,NA,TRBV6-2/TRBV6-3,TRBJ2-7
TGTGCCAGCACCCGGGATAGCGGGGTCAACAATGAGCAGTTCTTC,CASTRDSGVNNEQFF,TRBD2,many,TRBV12-3/TRBV12-4,TRBJ2-1
TGCAGTGCTAGACCTCTAACGGGAGCGTACAATGAGCAGTTCTTC,CSARPLTGAYNEQFF,NA,NA,TRBV20-1,TRBJ2-1
TGTGCCACCCGGACAGGGGCCTACGAGCAGTACTTC,CATRTGAYEQYF,TRBD1,few,TRBV28,TRBJ2-7
TGTGCCAGCAGCCAAGATCTATACAGTCCCGAGCAGTACTTC,CASSQDLYSPEQYF,NA,few,TRBV4-2,TRBJ2-7
TGTGCCAGCAGCGTCAGCGCCGGGACAGGGCGGGTTGGCTACACCTTC,CASSVSAGTGRVGYTF,TRBD1,NA,TRBV7-2,TRBJ1-2
TGTGCCACCAGCAGGGAAACGAATCAGCCCCAGCATTTT,CATSRETNQPQHF,NA,NA,TRBV15,TRBJ1-5
TGTGCCAGCAGTTTACTTATCCAAGAGACCCAGTACTTC,CASSLLIQETQYF,NA,medium-sized,TRBV12-3/TRBV12-4,TRBJ2-5
TGTGCCATTCTGGTAAAGCCTAGCAATCAGCCCCAGCATTTT,CAILVKPSNQPQHF,NA,NA,TRBV27,TRBJ1-5
TGCGCCAGCAGGTCCGGGACAGGGGGCGCGGACACTGAAGCTTTCTTT,CASRSGTGGADTEAFF,TRBD1,NA,TRBV4-3,TRBJ1-1
TGTGCCAGCAGTGAACGGACAGGTGTCGGCTATGGCTACACCTTC,CASSERTGVGYGYTF,TRBD1,few,TRBV6-1,TRBJ1-2
TGCGCCAGCAGCCAAGATCCGGGACTGGCCGTTAATGAAAAACTGTTTTTT,CASSQDPGLAVNEKLFF,NA,NA,TRBV4-3,TRBJ1-4
TGCGCCAGCAGCCATCAAACGGGACAGGCGACGAATGAAAAACTGTTTTTT,CASSHQTGQATNEKLFF,TRBD1,NA,TRBV4-3,TRBJ1-4
TGCAGTGCGTCAGATGGACTAGCCGCCTACGAGCAGTACTTC,CSASDGLAAYEQYF,TRBD2,few,TRBV20-1,TRBJ2-7
TGCAGTGCTAGTAGACCGGGACAGGGCAAATCACTCTACGAGCAGTACTTC,CSASRPGQGKSLYEQYF,TRBD1,NA,TRBV20-1,TRBJ2-7
TGCAGCGTGGGGGTTAGCACAGATACGCAGTATTTT,CSVGVSTDTQYF,NA,NA,TRBV29-1,TRBJ2-3
TGCGCCAGCAGCTTGTCCGCGAGTGGTCAAGAGACCCAGTACTTC,CASSLSASGQETQYF,NA,few,TRBV5-1,TRBJ2-5
TGTGCCAGCAGCCCCGGGACAGTTAACTATGGCTACACCTTC,CASSPGTVNYGYTF,TRBD1,few,TRBV9,TRBJ1-2
TGTGCCAGCAGTTTTCTAGTTGATGAGCAGTTCTTC,CASSFLVDEQFF,NA,NA,TRBV28,TRBJ2-1